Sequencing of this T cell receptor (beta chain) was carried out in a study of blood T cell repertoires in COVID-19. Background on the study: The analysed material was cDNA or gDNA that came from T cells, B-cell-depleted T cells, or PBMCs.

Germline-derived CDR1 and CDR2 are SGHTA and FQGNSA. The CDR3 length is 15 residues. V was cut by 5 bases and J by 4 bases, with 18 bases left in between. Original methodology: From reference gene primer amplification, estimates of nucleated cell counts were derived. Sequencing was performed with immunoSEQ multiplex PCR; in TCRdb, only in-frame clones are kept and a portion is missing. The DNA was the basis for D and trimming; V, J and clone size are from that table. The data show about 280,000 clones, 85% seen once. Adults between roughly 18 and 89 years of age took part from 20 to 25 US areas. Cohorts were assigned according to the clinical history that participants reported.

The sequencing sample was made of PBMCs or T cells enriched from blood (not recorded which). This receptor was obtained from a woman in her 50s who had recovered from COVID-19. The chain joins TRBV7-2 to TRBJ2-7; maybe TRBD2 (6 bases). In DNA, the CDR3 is TGTGCCAGCAGCCGGTTCCCGGCGGGGAATTACGAGCAGTACTTC. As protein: CASSRFPAGNYEQYF.